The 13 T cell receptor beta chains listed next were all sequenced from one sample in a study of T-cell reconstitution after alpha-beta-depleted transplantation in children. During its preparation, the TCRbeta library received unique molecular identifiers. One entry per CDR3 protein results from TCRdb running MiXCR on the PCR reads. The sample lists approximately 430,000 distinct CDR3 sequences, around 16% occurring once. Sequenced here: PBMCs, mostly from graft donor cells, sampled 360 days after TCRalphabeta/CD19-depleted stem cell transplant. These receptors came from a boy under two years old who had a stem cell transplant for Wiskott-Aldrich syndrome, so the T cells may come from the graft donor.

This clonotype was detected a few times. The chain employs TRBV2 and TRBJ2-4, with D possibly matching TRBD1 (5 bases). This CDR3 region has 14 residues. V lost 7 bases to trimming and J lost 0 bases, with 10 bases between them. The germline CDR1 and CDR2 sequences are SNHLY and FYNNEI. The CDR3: CASTKDIAKNIQYF. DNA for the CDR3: TGTGCCAGCACCAAGGACATAGCCAAAAACATTCAGTACTTC.

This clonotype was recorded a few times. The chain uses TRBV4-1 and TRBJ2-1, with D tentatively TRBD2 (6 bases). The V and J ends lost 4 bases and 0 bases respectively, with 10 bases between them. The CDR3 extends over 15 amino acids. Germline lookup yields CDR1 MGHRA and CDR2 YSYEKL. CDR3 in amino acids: CASSRTTYSYNEQFF. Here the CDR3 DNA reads TGCGCCAGCAGCCGGACTACTTACTCCTACAATGAGCAGTTCTTC.

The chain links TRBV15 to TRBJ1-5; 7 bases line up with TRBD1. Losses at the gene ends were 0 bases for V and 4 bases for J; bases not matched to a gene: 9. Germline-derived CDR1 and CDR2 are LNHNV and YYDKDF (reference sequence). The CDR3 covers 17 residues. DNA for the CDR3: TGTGCCACCAGCAGAGATAGACAGGGTTGGGGAAATCAGCCCCAGCATTTT. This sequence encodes CATSRDRQGWGNQPQHF. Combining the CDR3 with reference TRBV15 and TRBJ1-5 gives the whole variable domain DAMVIQNPRYQVTQFGKPVTLSCSQTLNHNVMYWYQQKSSQAPKLLFHYYDKDFNNEADTPDNFQSRRPNTSFCFLDIRSPGLGDTAMYLCATSRDRQGWGNQPQHFGDGTRLSIL.

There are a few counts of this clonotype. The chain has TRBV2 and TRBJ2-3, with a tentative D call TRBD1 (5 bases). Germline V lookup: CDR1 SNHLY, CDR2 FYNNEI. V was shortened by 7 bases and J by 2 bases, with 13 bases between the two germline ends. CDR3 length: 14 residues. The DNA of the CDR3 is TGTGCCAGCACCGAAGGGGTTCTCACAGATACGCAGTATTTT. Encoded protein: CASTEGVLTDTQYF.

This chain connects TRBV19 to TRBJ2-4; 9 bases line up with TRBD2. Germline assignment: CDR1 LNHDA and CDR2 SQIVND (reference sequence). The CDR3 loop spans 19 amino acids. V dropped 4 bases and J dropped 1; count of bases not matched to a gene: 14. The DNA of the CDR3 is TGTGCCAGTAGTAGACAGGTCTCCCTAGCGGGAAGGGCCAAAAACATTCAGTACTTC. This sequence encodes CASSRQVSLAGRAKNIQYF. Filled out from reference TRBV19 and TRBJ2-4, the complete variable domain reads DGGITQSPKYLFRKEGQNVTLSCEQNLNHDAMYWYRQDPGQGLRLIYYSQIVNDFQKGDIAEGYSVSREKKESFPLTVTSAQKNPTAFYLCASSRQVSLAGRAKNIQYFGAGTRLSVL.

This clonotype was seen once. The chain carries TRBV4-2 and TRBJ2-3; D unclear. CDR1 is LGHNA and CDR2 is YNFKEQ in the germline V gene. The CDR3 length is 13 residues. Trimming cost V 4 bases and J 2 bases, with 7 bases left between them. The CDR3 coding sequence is TGTGCCAGCAGCCCGCCCGACACAGATACGCAGTATTTT. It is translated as CASSPPDTDTQYF.

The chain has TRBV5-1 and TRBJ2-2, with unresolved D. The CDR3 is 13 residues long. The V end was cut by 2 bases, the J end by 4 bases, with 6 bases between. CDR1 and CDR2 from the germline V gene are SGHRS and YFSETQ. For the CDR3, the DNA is TGCGCCAGCAGCTTTAAGGCCACCGGGGAGCTGTTTTTT. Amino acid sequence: CASSFKATGELFF.

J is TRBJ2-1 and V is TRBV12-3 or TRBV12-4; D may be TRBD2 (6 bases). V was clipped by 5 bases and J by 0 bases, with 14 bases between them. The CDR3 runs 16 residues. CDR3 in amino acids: CASSKLATSSYNEQFF. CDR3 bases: TGTGCCAGCAGTAAACTAGCAACCAGCTCCTACAATGAGCAGTTCTTC.

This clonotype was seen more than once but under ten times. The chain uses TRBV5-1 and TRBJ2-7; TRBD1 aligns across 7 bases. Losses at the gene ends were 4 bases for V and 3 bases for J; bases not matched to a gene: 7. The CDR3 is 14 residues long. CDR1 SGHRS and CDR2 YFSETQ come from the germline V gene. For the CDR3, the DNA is TGCGCCAGCAGCGCAAACAGGGGCGACTACGAGCAGTACTTC. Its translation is CASSANRGDYEQYF.

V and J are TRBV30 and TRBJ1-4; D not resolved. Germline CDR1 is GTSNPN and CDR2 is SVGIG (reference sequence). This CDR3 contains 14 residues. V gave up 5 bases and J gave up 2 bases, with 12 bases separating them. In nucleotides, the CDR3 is TGTGCCTGGCAACAGTTAGCCACTAATGAAAAACTGTTTTTT. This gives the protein CAWQQLATNEKLFF.

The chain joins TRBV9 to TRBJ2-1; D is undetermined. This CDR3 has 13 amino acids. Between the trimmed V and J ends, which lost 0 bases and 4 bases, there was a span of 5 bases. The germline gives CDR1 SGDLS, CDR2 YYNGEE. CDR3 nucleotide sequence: TGTGCCAGCAGCGTAGGGGTATACAATGAGCAGTTCTTC. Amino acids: CASSVGVYNEQFF.

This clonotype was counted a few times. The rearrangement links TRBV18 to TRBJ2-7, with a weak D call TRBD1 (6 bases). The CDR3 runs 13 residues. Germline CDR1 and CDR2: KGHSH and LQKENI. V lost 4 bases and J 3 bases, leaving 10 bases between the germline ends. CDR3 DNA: TGTGCCAGCTCACTCATGGACAGCTACGAGCAGTACTTC. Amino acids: CASSLMDSYEQYF. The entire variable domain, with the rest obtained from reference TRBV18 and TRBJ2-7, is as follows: NAGVMQNPRHLVRRRGQEARLRCSPMKGHSHVYWYRQLPEEGLKFMVYLQKENIIDESGMPKERFSAEFPKEGPSILRIQQVVRGDSAAYFCASSLMDSYEQYFGPGTRLTVT.

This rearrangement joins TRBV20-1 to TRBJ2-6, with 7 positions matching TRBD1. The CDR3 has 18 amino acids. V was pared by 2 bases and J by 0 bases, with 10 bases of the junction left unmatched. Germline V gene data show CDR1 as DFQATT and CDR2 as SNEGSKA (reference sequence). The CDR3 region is CSARLQGMGRSGANVLTF. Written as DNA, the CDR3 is TGCAGTGCTAGATTACAGGGGATGGGGCGCTCTGGGGCCAACGTCCTGACTTTC.